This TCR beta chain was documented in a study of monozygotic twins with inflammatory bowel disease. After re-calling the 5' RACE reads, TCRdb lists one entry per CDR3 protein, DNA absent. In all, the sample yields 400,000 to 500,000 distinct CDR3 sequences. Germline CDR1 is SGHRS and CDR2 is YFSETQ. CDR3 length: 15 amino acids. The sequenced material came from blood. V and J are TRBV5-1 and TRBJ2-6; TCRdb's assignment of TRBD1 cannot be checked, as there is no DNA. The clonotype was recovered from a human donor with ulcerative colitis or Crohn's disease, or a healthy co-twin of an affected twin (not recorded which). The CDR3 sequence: CASRSGGPGANVLTF. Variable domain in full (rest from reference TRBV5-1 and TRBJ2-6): KAGVTQTPRYLIKTRGQQVTLSCSPISGHRSVSWYQQTPGQGLQFLFEYFSETQRNKGNFPGRFSGRQFSNSRSEMNVSTLELGDSALYLCASRSGGPGANVLTFGAGSRLTVL.